A single sample gave rise to the 19 T cell receptor beta chains below, sequenced in a study of identical twins. MiXCR, applied by TCRdb to the 5' RACE reads, yields one record per CDR3 protein. The profile covers 450,000 to 650,000 distinct CDR3 sequences, with roughly 15% appearing a single time and roughly 0.43% taken by the ten largest. This sample was shared with a second study, whose subject was yellow fever vaccine responses in identical twins.

The sequenced sample consisted of CD4+ T cells sorted from blood. The receptors derive from a woman aged 18-29 years in good health.

The genes are TRBV6-1 and TRBJ2-7; D ambiguous. Between the trimmed V and J ends, which lost 4 bases and 2 bases, there was a span of 12 bases. The germline V gene encodes CDR1 MNHNS and CDR2 SASEGT. The CDR3 extends over 14 amino acids. CDR3 amino acids: CASSAWVATYEQYF. The CDR3 nucleotides read TGTGCCAGCAGTGCCTGGGTAGCTACCTACGAGCAGTACTTC.

This clonotype was picked up a small number of times. The chain combines TRBV20-1 with TRBJ1-2, with D uncertain. CDR1 and CDR2 (germline): DFQATT, SNEGSKA (reference sequence). Trimming cost V 6 bases and J 8 bases, with 16 bases left between them. The CDR3 loop spans 12 amino acids. The CDR3 sequence is CSALRDVWGYTF. The CDR3 region has the DNA TGCAGTGCACTGAGAGATGTTTGGGGCTACACCTTC.

This chain connects TRBV5-6 to TRBJ1-1; no clear D. This CDR3 comprises 12 residues. The V and J ends lost 1 base and 7 bases respectively, with 8 bases between them. Germline CDR1 is SGHDT and CDR2 is YYEEEE. The CDR3 coding sequence is TGTGCCAGCAGCTTGATGCGTGATGAAGCTTTCTTT. It translates to CASSLMRDEAFF.

This clonotype has at least ten counts. This rearrangement joins TRBV12-3 or TRBV12-4 to TRBJ1-2; 7 nucleotides line up with TRBD1. Unmatched junction bases numbered 7, after V lost 1 base and J lost 5 bases. CDR3 size: 15 residues. CDR3 protein: CASSLGTGKSYGYTF. The CDR3 DNA sequence: TGTGCCAGCAGTTTAGGGACAGGAAAATCGTATGGCTACACCTTC.

This clonotype was counted a few times. The chain recombines TRBV14 with TRBJ1-1; 9 bases map to TRBD1. This CDR3 comprises 15 residues. Germline V gene data show CDR1 as SGHDN and CDR2 as FVKESK. The J segment lost 5 bases and the V segment lost 5 bases, leaving 9 bases of the junction unmatched. The CDR3 region is CASSKGQGRGTEAFF. DNA of the CDR3: TGTGCCAGCAGCAAGGGACAGGGAAGAGGTACTGAAGCTTTCTTT.

The CDR3 here is CASSPHRTGVYEQYF. CDR3 nucleotides: TGTGCCAGCAGTCCTCACAGGACAGGGGTCTACGAGCAGTACTTC. The chain employs TRBV28 and TRBJ2-7; 9 bases line up with TRBD1. The CDR3 totals 15 residues. The J segment lost 3 bases and the V segment lost 5 bases, leaving 8 bases of the junction unmatched. Germline CDR1 reads MDHEN; CDR2 reads SYDVKM. The variable domain in full, completed from reference TRBV28 and TRBJ2-7, reads DVKVTQSSRYLVKRTGEKVFLECVQDMDHENMFWYRQDPGLGLRLIYFSYDVKMKEKGDIPEGYSVSREKKERFSLILESASTNQTSMYLCASSPHRTGVYEQYFGPGTRLTVT.

This chain connects TRBV6-5 to TRBJ1-3, with TRBD1 as a possible D gene (5 bases). The V gene lost 4 bases and the J gene lost 4 bases, with 11 bases spanning the gap. The CDR3 is 14 amino acids. The germline V gene has CDR1 MNHEY and CDR2 SVGAGI. The CDR3 reads CASSSGAVGNTIYF. CDR3 in DNA: TGTGCCAGCAGTTCCGGGGCGGTGGGAAACACCATATATTTT.

This clonotype was recorded a few times. The rearrangement joins TRBV7-3 to TRBJ2-1; TRBD2 matches at 15 bases. Germline V gene sequence: CDR1 SGHTA, CDR2 FQGTGA. CDR3 length equals 21 residues. The J segment lost 4 bases and the V segment lost 5 bases, leaving 18 bases of the junction unmatched. CDR3 in DNA: TGTGCCAGCAGCCTAAACTCCCCGGGACTAGCGGGAGGCCTGGGGTACAATGAGCAGTTCTTC. It codes for CASSLNSPGLAGGLGYNEQFF.

This clonotype turned up a few times. V usage is TRBV15 and J usage is TRBJ1-1; 10 bases agree with TRBD1. CDR3 length: 16 amino acids. Germline V gene lookup returns CDR1 LNHNV and CDR2 YYDKDF (reference sequence). V gave up 4 bases and J gave up 4 bases; unmatched junction bases: 9. The CDR3 spells CATSTRQGAGVTEAFF. The CDR3 DNA reads TGTGCCACCAGCACAAGACAGGGGGCAGGGGTCACTGAAGCTTTCTTT.

This clonotype has a handful of counts. The CDR3 DNA reads as TGTGCCAGCATTAGGGTCGGCACCGGGGAGCTGTTTTTT. Protein: CASIRVGTGELFF. The genes are TRBV28 and TRBJ2-2; D unresolved. The V gene lost 7 bases and the J gene lost 4 bases, with 10 bases spanning the gap. This CDR3 spans 13 amino acids. Germline V CDR1 and CDR2: MDHEN, SYDVKM.

In its sample, this clonotype was seen a few times. The gene calls are TRBV28 and TRBJ1-2, with 12 bases fitting TRBD1. The J segment lost 8 bases and the V segment lost 5 bases, leaving 12 bases of the junction unmatched. This CDR3 is built from 16 residues. From germline, CDR1 is MDHEN and CDR2 SYDVKM. Here the CDR3 DNA reads TGTGCCAGCAGTCGGAGAGGGGACAGGGGGCTTAGGGGCTACACCTTC. Translated, it gives CASSRRGDRGLRGYTF.

V usage is TRBV3-1 and J usage is TRBJ2-1; 14 bases align to TRBD2. CDR1 is LGHDT and CDR2 is YNNKEL in the germline V gene (reference sequence). The V gene end was trimmed by 3 bases and the J gene end by 6 bases; junction bases not matched to a gene: 1. The CDR3 is made up of 15 amino acids. The CDR3 loop is CASSHGTSGSNEQFF. DNA for the CDR3: TGTGCCAGCAGCCACGGGACTAGCGGGAGCAATGAGCAGTTCTTC.

This clonotype was picked up a small number of times. V usage is TRBV6-5 and J usage is TRBJ2-7, with 15 bases identical to TRBD2. CDR1 is MNHEY, CDR2 SVGAGI, per germline. Trimming at V came to 5 bases and at J to 8 bases, leaving 7 bases not matched to a gene. The CDR3 consists of 15 residues. The CDR3 spells CASSNLGTSGRQQYF. In DNA, the CDR3 is TGTGCCAGCAGTAACCTCGGGACTAGCGGGAGGCAGCAGTACTTC.

In nucleotides, the CDR3 is TGTGCCAGCATTAGGACAGGCATGAACACTGAAGCTTTCTTT. Its translation: CASIRTGMNTEAFF. The rearrangement uses TRBV28 and TRBJ1-1, with TRBD1 matching over 7 bases. This CDR3 spans 14 amino acids. The germline V gene encodes CDR1 MDHEN and CDR2 SYDVKM. The V gene end was trimmed by 7 bases and the J gene end by 0 bases; junction bases not matched to a gene: 5.

This chain connects TRBV12-3 or TRBV12-4 to TRBJ1-1; TRBD1 matches 7 bases. The CDR3 is 18 residues long. The junction had 20 bases not matched to a gene; V was cut back by 6 bases and J by 4 bases. This chain's CDR3 is CASSRDRTGLTGGTEAFF. The CDR3 DNA follows: TGTGCCAGCAGCCGTGACCGGACAGGCCTCACGGGTGGCACTGAAGCTTTCTTT.

This clonotype was seen more than once but under ten times. The V call is TRBV6-1, the J call TRBJ2-6; D possibly corresponds to TRBD2 (5 bases). V was clipped by 7 bases and J by 0 bases, with 16 bases between them. CDR1 MNHNS and CDR2 SASEGT come from the germline V gene. This CDR3 is built from 17 residues. In nucleotides, the CDR3 is TGTGCCAGCACCTTAAGCTTGGGGAGCTCTGGGGCCAACGTCCTGACTTTC. It specifies CASTLSLGSSGANVLTF.

Ten or more counts support this clonotype. This rearrangement joins TRBV14 to TRBJ2-1; 8 nucleotides line up with TRBD1. J lost 6 bases, V lost 6 bases, and 13 bases had no gene match. CDR1 is SGHDN and CDR2 is FVKESK in the germline V gene. This CDR3 spans 16 amino acids. The CDR3 loop is CASSLAGTGTVNEQFF. The CDR3 DNA sequence: TGTGCCAGCAGTTTAGCCGGGACAGGAACGGTCAATGAGCAGTTCTTC.

This clonotype has only a few counts. The chain combines TRBV9 with TRBJ1-6; D is undetermined. There are 14 residues in the CDR3. V was cut by 0 bases and J by 8 bases, with 9 bases left in between. Germline CDR1 is SGDLS and CDR2 is YYNGEE. Here the CDR3 DNA reads TGTGCCAGCAGCGTAGGAGGTGGGGATTCACCCCTCCACTTT. Amino acids: CASSVGGGDSPLHF.

The chain links TRBV28 to TRBJ2-7; 7 bases map to TRBD2. CDR1 is MDHEN, CDR2 SYDVKM, per germline. The ends lost 5 bases at V and 0 bases at J; junction bases unmatched: 7. CDR3 length: 15 residues. The CDR3 spells CASSPGGVSSYEQYV. CDR3 bases: TGTGCCAGCAGTCCTGGGGGGGTAAGCTCCTACGAGCAGTACGTC.